The TCR beta chain under discussion was sequenced for a study of tumor-infiltrating lymphocytes in primary liver carcinoma (dated by TCRdb to about 2017). Study-level background: Hepatocellular carcinoma (four) or combined HCC and intrahepatic cholangiocarcinoma (one) was present in the five patients, who were three men and two women aged 30 to 69 years. A total of some 35 specimens from 5 patients underwent TCRbeta repertoire sequencing, comprising around 25 tumor regions, 5 adjacent noncancerous liver tissues and 5 peripheral blood samples. Across five regions of each liver tumor, along with adjacent normal tissue and blood, the study brought together TCRbeta repertoire sequencing, expression microarrays and whole-exome sequencing. High reproducibility was observed for the technical replicate repertoires, with mean shared-clone rates approximately 0.9 and correlation coefficients above 0.95. Each sample produced roughly 3.65 to 7.5 million productive TCRbeta reads, and read depth showed no significant difference between tissue types. The five patients had tumors of stage T1-T3 N0M0, with maximum diameters ranging from roughly 4.2 to 10 cm. Agilent mRNA microarray profiling was performed on the 25 tumor region samples to relate TCRbeta repertoire diversity to the local molecular phenotype. Paper-wide results and their limitations: Pairs of tumor regions showed greater repertoire overlap (mean around 36%) than tumor-adjacent pairs (around 17%) or tumor-blood pairs (roughly 15%), which is consistent with antigen-driven expansion. The top 250 clones accounted for a significantly greater share of the repertoire in tumors than in blood (p = 0.039). Only five patients were included in the study, and the authors note that the findings should be validated in a larger study. Only the TCR beta chain was sequenced, so true repertoire diversity is likely underestimated because unpaired alpha chains were not captured. Only roughly 8-24% of top clones appeared in all five regions of a tumor, which suggests that tumor-infiltrating T cells are spatially heterogeneous. Bulk unsorted samples precluded comparing CD4+ and CD8+ T cell repertoires.

Using a constant-region primer and ProtoScript II reverse transcriptase, TCRbeta-specific cDNA was reverse-transcribed from about 540 ng total RNA. Three nested multiplex PCR rounds, following a slightly modified ARM-PCR procedure, were used to build the TCRbeta libraries. Each of the first two PCR rounds ran for around 10 cycles using multiplex TRBV1-TRBV30 forward primers together with a Cbeta reverse primer. Sample barcodes and Illumina adapters were added in a final 25-cycle PCR using Deep VentR polymerase. Before sequencing, amplicons of 200-500 bp were gel-purified using a QIAquick gel extraction kit. An Illumina HiSeq 2500 was used to sequence the TCRbeta amplicons with 250-bp paired-end reads. The authors processed their data as follows. Reads were quality-trimmed with Trimmomatic v0.33, and paired reads were merged with FLASH v1.2.11 to recover full CDR3 sequences. V, D and J germline segments were assigned to the rearranged TCRbeta sequences by MiGEC v1.2.1b. Clonotype statistics and Shannon-Wiener diversity indices were computed with VDJtools v1.0.0. To cut down on sampling bias, every analysis after diversity analysis relied on just the 250 most abundant clonotypes from each sample. TCRdb applied fastp at Q25 and MiXCR to the public reads, then kept only in-frame beta chains. CDR3 protein sequences are deduplicated, and each keeps its most common genes and DNA. Here the V and J calls rest on TCRdb's processing, not on the authors' analysis. A total of tens of thousands of distinct CDR3 sequences appear in this sample, approximately 80% of them only once. The ten largest account for roughly 34% of the sample.

Both ends counted, the CDR3 spans 10 residues. The germline V gene sets CDR1 to SQVTM and CDR2 to ANQGSEA. As to this clonotype: What this receptor recognizes is not known. A read error is likely, as this CDR3 ends without the conserved phenylalanine or tryptophan. The DNA is omitted, as the CDR3 cannot be located on it reliably, and the CDR3 follows TCRdb's listing.

Without any cell sorting, total RNA and DNA were extracted together from around 20-30 mg of bulk tissue using the AllPrep DNA/RNA mini kit. Between late 2015 and March 2016, about five patients in China with histopathologically diagnosed primary liver carcinoma had their tumors surgically resected. At the time of sampling, the patients were treatment-naive and had chronic HBV infection. Five spatially separated regions were sampled from each tumor: the superior, inferior, left-lateral and right-lateral poles, plus the tumor centre. Histology showed that every tumor sample contained more than 80% viable tumor cells. Each fresh piece of tumor and adjacent tissue was cut in two, with one half stored in RNAlater at -80 degrees C and the other half sent for histology.

The receptor was isolated from a man aged 40-49 years with primary liver carcinoma and hepatitis B virus infection. The specimen was liver tumor tissue from sampling region 5. Per the publication, the cell subset or site label means: tumor region T5, tumor centre. The rearrangement combines TRBV29-1 with TRBJ2-7. The CDR3 reads CSVEDGQQCL.